A selection of T cell receptor beta chains follows, all from one sample in a study of T cells in Graves' hyperthyroidism and ophthalmopathy. TCRdb processed the multiplex PCR reads anew with MiXCR; each CDR3 protein has one entry. The sample yields almost 500,000 distinct CDR3 sequences, approximately 23% seen once. The sequenced material came from blood. These receptors came from a woman between 65 and 79 years old with Graves' ophthalmopathy. Each CDR3 is given with its conserved first and last residue. Each record gives: CDR3 protein, CDR3 DNA, J gene, D gene, clone size, V gene. A D gene is named only where the DNA matches it firmly. Only some rows state a clone size, as once, few, many or a class for expanded clones.

cdr3_aa: CASSFRLLYYF; cdr3_nt: TGTGCCAGCAGCTTTCGCCTCCTGTACTACTTC; j_call: TRBJ2-5; d_call: NA; clone_size: few; v_call: TRBV11-2
cdr3_aa: CAEGRGQTDTQYF; cdr3_nt: TGTGCCGAGGGCAGGGGCCAGACAGATACGCAGTATTTT; j_call: TRBJ2-3; d_call: NA; clone_size: NA; v_call: TRBV7-9
cdr3_aa: CAWNRVGGPLHF; cdr3_nt: TGTGCCTGGAACCGTGTAGGAGGACCCCTCCACTTT; j_call: TRBJ1-6; d_call: NA; clone_size: few; v_call: TRBV30
cdr3_aa: CSVDGSYEQYF; cdr3_nt: TGCAGTGTAGACGGATCCTACGAGCAGTACTTC; j_call: TRBJ2-7; d_call: NA; clone_size: NA; v_call: TRBV20-1
cdr3_aa: CASSQNPGELFF; cdr3_nt: TGTGCCAGCAGCCAAAATCCCGGGGAGCTGTTTTTT; j_call: TRBJ2-2; d_call: NA; clone_size: many; v_call: TRBV3-1
cdr3_aa: CASSLGETEAFF; cdr3_nt: TGTGCCAGCAGCTTGGGGGAAACTGAAGCTTTCTTT; j_call: TRBJ1-1; d_call: NA; clone_size: few; v_call: TRBV7-9
cdr3_aa: CASSLVAGSSYNEQFF; cdr3_nt: TGTGCCAGCAGCTTAGTGGCAGGTAGCTCCTACAATGAGCAGTTCTTC; j_call: TRBJ2-1; d_call: NA; clone_size: many; v_call: TRBV7-2
cdr3_aa: CSARDIRTGGTEQFF; cdr3_nt: TGCAGTGCTAGAGATATCCGGACAGGGGGAACCGAGCAGTTCTTC; j_call: TRBJ2-1; d_call: TRBD1; clone_size: few; v_call: TRBV20-1
cdr3_aa: CSVDREMGTEAFF; cdr3_nt: TGCAGCGTTGACAGGGAAATGGGCACTGAAGCTTTCTTT; j_call: TRBJ1-1; d_call: NA; clone_size: few; v_call: TRBV29-1
cdr3_aa: CSVGGILRESFF; cdr3_nt: TGCAGCGTTGGTGGAATCCTGAGGGAGTCTTTCTTT; j_call: TRBJ1-1; d_call: NA; clone_size: few; v_call: TRBV29-1
cdr3_aa: CASSLIGSYNEQFF; cdr3_nt: TGTGCCAGCAGTTTAATCGGCTCCTACAATGAGCAGTTCTTC; j_call: TRBJ2-1; d_call: NA; clone_size: many; v_call: TRBV12-3/TRBV12-4
cdr3_aa: CASSYGRASGRFEQYF; cdr3_nt: TGTGCCAGCAGTTACGGGAGGGCTAGCGGGAGATTCGAGCAGTACTTC; j_call: TRBJ2-7; d_call: TRBD2; clone_size: NA; v_call: TRBV28
cdr3_aa: CASSLAAGGSNQPQHF; cdr3_nt: TGTGCCAGCAGCTTAGCTGCTGGGGGGAGCAATCAGCCCCAGCATTTT; j_call: TRBJ1-5; d_call: NA; clone_size: NA; v_call: TRBV7-9
cdr3_aa: CASSQDPTSGSMETQYF; cdr3_nt: TGTGCCAGCAGCCAAGATCCGACTAGCGGGAGTATGGAGACCCAGTACTTC; j_call: TRBJ2-5; d_call: TRBD2; clone_size: NA; v_call: TRBV3-1
cdr3_aa: CAISESMGKQPQHF; cdr3_nt: TGTGCCATCAGTGAGTCTATGGGAAAGCAGCCCCAGCATTTT; j_call: TRBJ1-5; d_call: NA; clone_size: many; v_call: TRBV10-3
cdr3_aa: CASSPGLAGEGEQFF; cdr3_nt: TGTGCCAGCAGCCCAGGACTAGCGGGAGAGGGTGAGCAGTTCTTC; j_call: TRBJ2-1; d_call: TRBD2; clone_size: NA; v_call: TRBV11-2